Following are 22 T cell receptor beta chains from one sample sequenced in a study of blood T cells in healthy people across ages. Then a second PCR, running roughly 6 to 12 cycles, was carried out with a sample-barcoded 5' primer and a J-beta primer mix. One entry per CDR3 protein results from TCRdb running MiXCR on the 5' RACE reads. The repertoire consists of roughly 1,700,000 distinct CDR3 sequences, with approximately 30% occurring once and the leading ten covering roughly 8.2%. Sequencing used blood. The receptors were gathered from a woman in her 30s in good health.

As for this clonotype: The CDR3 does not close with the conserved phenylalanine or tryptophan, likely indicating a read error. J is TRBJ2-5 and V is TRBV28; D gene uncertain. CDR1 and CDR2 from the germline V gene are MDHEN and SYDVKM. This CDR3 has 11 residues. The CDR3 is CAGSEVKEQYL. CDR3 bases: TGTGCCGGCAGCGAGGTGAAGGAGCAGTACTTA.

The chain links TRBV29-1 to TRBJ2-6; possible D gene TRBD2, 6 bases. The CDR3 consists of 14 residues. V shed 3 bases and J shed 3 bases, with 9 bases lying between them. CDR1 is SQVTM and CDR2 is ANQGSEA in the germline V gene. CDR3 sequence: CSVEEGRGANVLTF. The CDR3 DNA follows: TGCAGCGTTGAGGAGGGACGTGGGGCCAACGTCCTGACTTTC.

Here the CDR3 reads CASSQLRPGGSNSPLHF. CDR3 coding DNA: TGTGCCAGCAGCCAACTCCGGCCAGGGGGCTCCAATTCACCCCTCCACTTT. The rearrangement uses TRBV16 and TRBJ1-6; 8 nucleotides line up with TRBD1. CDR3 length: 17 amino acids. Germline trimming cut 2 bases from V and 7 bases from J; bases unmatched to any gene: 10. The V gene's germline CDR1 is KGHSY and CDR2 FQNENV. The variable domain in full, completed from reference TRBV16 and TRBJ1-6, reads GEEVAQTPKHLVRGEGQKAKLYCAPIKGHSYVFWYQQVLKNEFKFLISFQNENVFDETGMPKERFSAKCLPNSPCSLEIQATKLEDSAVYFCASSQLRPGGSNSPLHFGNGTRLTVT.

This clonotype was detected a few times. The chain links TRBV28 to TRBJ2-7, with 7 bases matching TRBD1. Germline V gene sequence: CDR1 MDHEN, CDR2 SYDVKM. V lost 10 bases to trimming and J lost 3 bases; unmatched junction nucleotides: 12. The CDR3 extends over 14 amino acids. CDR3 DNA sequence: TGTGCCAACGATCCTATCGGGACAGACTACGAGCAGTACTTC. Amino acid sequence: CANDPIGTDYEQYF.

DNA of the CDR3: TGCGCCAGCAGCGCCGGACAGGGCGGTGGAAGAGATACGCAGTATTTT. It specifies CASSAGQGGGRDTQYF. The chain uses TRBV5-1 and TRBJ2-3, with 8 bases that match TRBD1. Germline trimming cut 4 bases from V and 5 bases from J; bases unmatched to any gene: 12. The CDR3 sequence is 16 residues long. The germline gives CDR1 SGHRS, CDR2 YFSETQ.

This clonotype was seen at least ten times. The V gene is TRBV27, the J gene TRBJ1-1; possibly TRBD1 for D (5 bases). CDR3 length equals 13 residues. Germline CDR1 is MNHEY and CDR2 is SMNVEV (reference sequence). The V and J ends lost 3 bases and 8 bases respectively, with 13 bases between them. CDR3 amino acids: CASSFSGSPEAFF. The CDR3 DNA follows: TGTGCCAGCAGTTTCTCAGGGAGTCCCGAAGCTTTCTTT.

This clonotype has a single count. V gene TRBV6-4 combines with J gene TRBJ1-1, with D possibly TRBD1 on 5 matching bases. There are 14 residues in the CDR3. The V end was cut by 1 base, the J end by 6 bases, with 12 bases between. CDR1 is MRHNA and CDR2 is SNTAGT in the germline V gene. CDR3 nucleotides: TGTGCCAGCAGTGACTACGGGGGTAGCGCTGAAGCTTTCTTT. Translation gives CASSDYGGSAEAFF.

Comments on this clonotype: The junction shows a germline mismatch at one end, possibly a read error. This CDR3 reads CASSPYARSSYDEQFF. The CDR3 DNA sequence: TGTGCCAGCTCACCATACGCACGGAGCTCCTACGATGAGCAGTTCTTC. This sequence joins TRBV18 and TRBJ2-1, with D hard to call. Germline CDR1 reads KGHSH; CDR2 reads LQKENI. The CDR3 is made up of 16 amino acids.

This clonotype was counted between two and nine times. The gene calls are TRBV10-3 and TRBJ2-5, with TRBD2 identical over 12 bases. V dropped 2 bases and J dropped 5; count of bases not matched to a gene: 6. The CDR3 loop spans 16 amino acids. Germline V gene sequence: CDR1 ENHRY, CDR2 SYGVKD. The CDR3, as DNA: TGTGCCATCAGTGAGAGATCGGGACTAGCGGGCGAGACCCAGTACTTC. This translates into CAISERSGLAGETQYF.

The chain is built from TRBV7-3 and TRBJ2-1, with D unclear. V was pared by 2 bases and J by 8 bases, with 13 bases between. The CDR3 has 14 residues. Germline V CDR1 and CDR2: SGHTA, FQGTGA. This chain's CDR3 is CASSLGSTDDEQFF. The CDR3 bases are TGTGCCAGCAGCTTAGGTAGTACAGATGATGAGCAGTTCTTC.

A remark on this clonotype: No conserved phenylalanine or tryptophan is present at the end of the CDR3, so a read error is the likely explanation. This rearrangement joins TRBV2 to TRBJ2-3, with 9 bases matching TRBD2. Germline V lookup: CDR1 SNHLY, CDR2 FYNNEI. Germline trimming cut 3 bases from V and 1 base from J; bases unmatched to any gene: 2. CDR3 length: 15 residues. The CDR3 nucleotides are TGTGCCAGCAGTGAGTTAGCGGGGGGCACAGATACGCAGTATTGT. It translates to CASSELAGGTDTQYC.

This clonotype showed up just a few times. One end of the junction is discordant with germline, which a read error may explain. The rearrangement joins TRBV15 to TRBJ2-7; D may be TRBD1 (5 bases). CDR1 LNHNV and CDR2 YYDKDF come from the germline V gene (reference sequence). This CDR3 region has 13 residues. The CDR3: CATGRARGYEQYF. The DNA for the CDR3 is TGTGCCACCGGCAGAGCAAGGGGTTACGAGCAGTACTTC.

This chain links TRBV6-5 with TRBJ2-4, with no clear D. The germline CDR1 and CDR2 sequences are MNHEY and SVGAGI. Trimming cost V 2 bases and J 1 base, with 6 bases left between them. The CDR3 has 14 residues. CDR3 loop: CASSYGAAKNIQYF. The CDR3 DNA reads TGTGCCAGCAGTTACGGCGCGGCCAAAAACATTCAGTACTTC.

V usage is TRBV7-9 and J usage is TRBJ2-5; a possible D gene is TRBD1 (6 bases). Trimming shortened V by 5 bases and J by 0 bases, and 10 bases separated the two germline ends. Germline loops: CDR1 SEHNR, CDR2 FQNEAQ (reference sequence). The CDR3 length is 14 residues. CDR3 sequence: CASSPWGHQETQYF. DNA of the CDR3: TGTGCCAGCAGCCCTTGGGGGCACCAAGAGACCCAGTACTTC.

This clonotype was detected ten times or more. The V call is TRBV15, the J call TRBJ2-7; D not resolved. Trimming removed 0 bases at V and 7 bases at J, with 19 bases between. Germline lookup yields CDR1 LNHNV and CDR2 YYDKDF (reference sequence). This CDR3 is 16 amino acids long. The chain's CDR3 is CATSRDRAGLGFEQYF. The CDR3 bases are TGTGCCACCAGCAGAGATCGGGCAGGATTGGGTTTTGAGCAGTACTTC.

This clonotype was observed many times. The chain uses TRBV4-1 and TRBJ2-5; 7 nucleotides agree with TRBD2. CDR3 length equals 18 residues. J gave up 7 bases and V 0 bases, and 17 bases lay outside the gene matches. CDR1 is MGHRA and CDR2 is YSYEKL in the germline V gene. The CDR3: CASSQDRGWSGRWGTQYF. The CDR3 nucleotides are TGCGCCAGCAGCCAAGATCGAGGCTGGTCCGGGAGGTGGGGGACCCAGTACTTC.

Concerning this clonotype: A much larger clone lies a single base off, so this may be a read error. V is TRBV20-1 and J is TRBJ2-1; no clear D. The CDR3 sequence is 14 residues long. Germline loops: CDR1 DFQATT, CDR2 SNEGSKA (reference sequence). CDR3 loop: CSARVAGSHNEQFF. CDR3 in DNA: TGCAGTGCTAGAGTAGCCGGCTCCCACAATGAGCAGTTCTTC.

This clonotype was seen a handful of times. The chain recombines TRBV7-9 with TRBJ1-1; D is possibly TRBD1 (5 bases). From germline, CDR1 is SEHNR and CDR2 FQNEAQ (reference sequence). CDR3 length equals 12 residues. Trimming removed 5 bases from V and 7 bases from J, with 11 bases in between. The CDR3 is CASSLTALEAFF. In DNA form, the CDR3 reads TGTGCCAGCAGCCTGACAGCTCTTGAAGCTTTCTTT.

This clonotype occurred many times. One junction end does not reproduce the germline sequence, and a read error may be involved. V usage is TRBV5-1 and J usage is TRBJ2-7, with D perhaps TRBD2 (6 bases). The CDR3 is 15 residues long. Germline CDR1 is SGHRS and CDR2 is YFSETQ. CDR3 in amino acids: CASSLEAGSSYEQYF. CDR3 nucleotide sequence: TGTGCCAGCAGCTTAGAAGCGGGCAGCTCCTACGAGCAGTACTTC.

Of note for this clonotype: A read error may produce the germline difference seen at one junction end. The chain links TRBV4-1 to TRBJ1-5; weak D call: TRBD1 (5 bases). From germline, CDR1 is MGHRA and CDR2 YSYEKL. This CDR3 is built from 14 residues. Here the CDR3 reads CASSHEKGNRPQHF. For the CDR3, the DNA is TGCGCCAGCAGCCATGAAAAGGGGAATCGGCCCCAGCATTTT.

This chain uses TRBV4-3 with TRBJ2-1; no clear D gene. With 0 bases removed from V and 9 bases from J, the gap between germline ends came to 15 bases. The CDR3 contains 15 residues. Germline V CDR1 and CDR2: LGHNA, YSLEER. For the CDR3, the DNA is TGCGCCAGCAGCCAAGATCGGGCCTCCTGGAGTGAGCAGTTCTTC. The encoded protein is CASSQDRASWSEQFF.

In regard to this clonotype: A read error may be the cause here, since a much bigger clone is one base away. CDR3 DNA sequence: TGTGCCAGCAGTTCCTCATCGGGGGGCCTATCCTACGAGCAGTTCTTC. It translates to CASSSSSGGLSYEQFF. This chain uses TRBV12-3 or TRBV12-4 with TRBJ2-1; possible D gene TRBD2, 7 bases. The CDR3 consists of 16 residues. Trimming took 4 bases from V and 10 from J, leaving 23 bases between them.